This passage covers 6 T cell receptor beta chains from one sample sequenced in a study of somatic mutations in cytotoxic T cells in rheumatoid arthritis. Data came from immunoSEQ multiplex PCR; TCRdb stores just in-frame clones and leaves some out. This sample has about 12,000 clones; around 83% occur once, and the top ten carry 12% to 15%. The source material was CD8+ T cells sorted from blood. These receptors were taken from a woman in her sixties or seventies in good health.

The J gene is TRBJ1-1, the V gene TRBV5-1; 7 nucleotides line up with TRBD1. V lost 0 bases, J lost 5 bases, and 10 bases stayed unmatched. The CDR3 spans 16 residues. Germline CDR1 reads SGHRS; CDR2 reads YFSETQ. CDR3 in amino acids: CASSLEGQGVGTEAFF. The CDR3 bases are TGCGCCAGCAGCTTGGAGGGGCAGGGGGTGGGAACTGAAGCTTTCTTT.

This chain connects TRBV6-5 to TRBJ2-7, with TRBD1 as a possible D gene (6 bases). This CDR3 is 15 amino acids long. V was pared by 0 bases and J by 2 bases, with 11 bases between. The V gene's germline CDR1 is MNHEY and CDR2 SVGAGI. The CDR3 coding sequence is TGTGCCAGCAGTTACTCGATTGGACAGCCCTACGAGCAGTACTTC. Translation: CASSYSIGQPYEQYF.

The rearrangement joins TRBV15 to TRBJ1-4; D may be TRBD1 (6 bases). V was trimmed by 4 bases and J by 4 bases, leaving 13 bases between them. Per the germline V gene, CDR1 is LNHNV and CDR2 is YYDKDF (reference sequence). The CDR3 runs 15 residues. CDR3 region: CATSKGQTNNEKLFF. The CDR3 nucleotides read TGTGCCACCAGCAAAGGACAGACCAATAATGAAAAACTGTTTTTT.

The chain uses TRBV7-3 and TRBJ2-1; the match to TRBD2 covers 8 bases. Trimming at V came to 8 bases and at J to 10 bases, leaving 7 bases not matched to a gene. Germline V CDR1 and CDR2: SGHTA, FQGTGA. The CDR3 contains 12 residues. The CDR3 DNA follows: TGTGCCAGCCGGGGGGGCAACGGGGAGCAGTTCTTC. Its protein product is CASRGGNGEQFF.

The chain couples TRBV5-4 to TRBJ2-7; maybe TRBD2 (7 bases). Germline V gives CDR1 SGHNT, CDR2 YYREEE (reference sequence). Trimming took off 4 bases at V and 5 bases at J, with 16 bases between the two ends. This CDR3 comprises 14 residues. CDR3 loop: CASSRGGPGNEQYF. The CDR3, as DNA: TGTGCCAGCAGCAGGGGGGGCCCCGGAAACGAGCAGTACTTC.

The chain uses TRBV19 and TRBJ2-1; possibly TRBD1 for D (6 bases). This CDR3 contains 14 residues. Germline CDR1 is LNHDA and CDR2 is SQIVND (reference sequence). Trimming stripped 7 bases from V and 7 bases from J, with 17 bases between. The CDR3 DNA reads TGTGCCAGTACCCCTGGGGGCTATGTGAATGAGCAGTTCTTC. This encodes CASTPGGYVNEQFF.